The clone carrying this T cell receptor beta chain appeared a few times. The antigen is undetermined. The sample is drawn from a study of Graves' ophthalmopathy and Graves' hyperthyroidism. Study findings and constraints: Ophthalmopathy could be told apart from stable hyperthyroidism by a 13-signature model (approximately 91% sensitivity, about 80% specificity).

RNA served as the template for amplifying TCR beta CDR3 regions. An opening RT-PCR round employed HTBI primers and preceded a second-round multiplex PCR. TCRdb recomputed calls from the multiplex PCR reads with MiXCR, one row per CDR3 protein. The sample consists of 400,000 or so distinct CDR3 sequences, about 18% of them appearing once. The CDR3 runs 13 residues. V was pared by 7 bases and J by 7 bases, with 16 bases between. Germline V lookup: CDR1 MNHNS, CDR2 SASEGT. This sequence originates from an adult woman with stable Graves' hyperthyroidism. This rearrangement joins TRBV6-1 to TRBJ2-5, with a tentative D call TRBD1 (8 bases). Input material: peripheral blood. The CDR3 region is CASNPTGEGTQYF. The CDR3 region has the DNA TGTGCCAGCAACCCGACAGGGGAGGGGACCCAGTACTTC.